Listed below are T cell receptor beta chains from one sample, sequenced in a study of shared clonotypes between healthy human individuals. The table came from immunoSEQ multiplex PCR; TCRdb's copy has only in-frame clones and leaves some out. The repertoire holds millions of clones, with 95% as singletons. Sequenced material: naive CD4+ T cells sorted from blood. Receptors originate from a man younger than 35 in good health. CDR3s leave out the opening cysteine and the closing phenylalanine or tryptophan.

v_gene,len,CDR3aa
TRBV10-3,11,AISAGTGDEQY
TRBV15,11,ATSRDRNTEAF
TRBV6-1,11,ASRLSSYNEQF
TRBV13,11,ASSPDYNSPLH
TRBV7-9,12,ASSLRDFTDTQY
TRBV6-6,13,ASIESNYPNTEAF
TRBV9,16,ASSTFGTSGANTGELF
TRBV30,9,AWSSEDTQY
TRBV7-9,12,ASSSRQAQETQY
TRBV28,15,ASTPLGFEGRGGEQY
TRBV6-1,9,ASSPANEQF
TRBV28,11,ASSPGQAWTLH
TRBV2,13,ASRRTDSGANVLT
TRBV4-3,14,ASSQSRDRGNSPLH
TRBV11-3,13,ASSLGTGGSYEQY
TRBV5-4,13,ASRRRGGGVYEQY
TRBV7-9,11,ASTSGPITEAF
TRBV6-1,12,AVIRMWLGGELF
TRBV4-1,10,ASSQEVDTIY
TRBV5-1,13,ASSGGTGIQETQY
TRBV28,12,ASRRQPMNTEAF
TRBV7-7,14,ASSLQGKVVSYEQY
TRBV2,11,ASSEDSTDTQY
TRBV6-4,13,ASSDSKGCSYEQY
TRBV28,12,ASSLRGGGYEQY
TRBV10-3,12,AISALGRGDTQY
TRBV9,14,ASSPQTGIGPYEQY
TRBV2,13,ASSEIGGGGEKLF
TRBV25-1,13,ASSGQGASTDTQY
TRBV28,12,ASSRLGEDYGYT
TRBV6-5,12,ASSYGPMNNEQF
TRBV11-2,11,ASSLGLGSPLH
TRBV30,13,AWKEAGVFTGELF
TRBV5-3,11,ARSLAVDTEAF
TRBV20-1,9,SARQPDEQY
TRBV9,13,ASSETGLRNYGYT
TRBV27,14,ASTLKLTGAGGELF
TRBV4-1,16,ASSQTPSPGTNQETQY
TRBV6-5,11,ASRVVESHEQY
TRBV9,13,ASSVVGNGANVLT
TRBV6-4,11,ASSDSIYGVQF
TRBV30,12,ALRMGGSNEKLF
TRBV6-6,14,ASSYSEGGQGNTIY
TRBV9,13,ASSVGGDDFNEQY